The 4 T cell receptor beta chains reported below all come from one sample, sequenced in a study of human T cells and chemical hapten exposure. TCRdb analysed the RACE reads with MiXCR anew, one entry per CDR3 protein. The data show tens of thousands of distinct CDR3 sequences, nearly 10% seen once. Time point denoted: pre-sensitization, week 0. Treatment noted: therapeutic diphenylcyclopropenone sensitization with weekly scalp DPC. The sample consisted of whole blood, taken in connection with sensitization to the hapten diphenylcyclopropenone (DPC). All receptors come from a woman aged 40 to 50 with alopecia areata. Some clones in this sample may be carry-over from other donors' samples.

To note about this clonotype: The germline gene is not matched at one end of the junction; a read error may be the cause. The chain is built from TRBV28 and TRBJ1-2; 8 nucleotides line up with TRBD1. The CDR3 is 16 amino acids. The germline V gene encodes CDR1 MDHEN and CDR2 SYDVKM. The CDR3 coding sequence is TGTGCCAGCAGGTTATCTCAGGGGGCGCTCGTCTATGGCTACACCTTC. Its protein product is CASRLSQGALVYGYTF.

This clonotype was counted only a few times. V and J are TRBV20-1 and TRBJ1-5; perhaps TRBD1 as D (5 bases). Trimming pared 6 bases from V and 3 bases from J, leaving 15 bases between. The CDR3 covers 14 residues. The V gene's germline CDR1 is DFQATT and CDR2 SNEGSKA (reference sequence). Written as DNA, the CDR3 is TGCAGTGCCCCCCCGGGGCAGCACAATCAGCCCCAGCATTTT. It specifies CSAPPGQHNQPQHF.

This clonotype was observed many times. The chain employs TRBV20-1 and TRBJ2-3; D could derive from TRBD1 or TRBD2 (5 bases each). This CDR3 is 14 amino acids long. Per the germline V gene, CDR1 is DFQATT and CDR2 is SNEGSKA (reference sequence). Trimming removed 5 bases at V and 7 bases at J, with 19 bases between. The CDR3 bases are TGCAGTGCTTTCTCGGGGACCACGCAATATACGCAGTATTTT. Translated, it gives CSAFSGTTQYTQYF.

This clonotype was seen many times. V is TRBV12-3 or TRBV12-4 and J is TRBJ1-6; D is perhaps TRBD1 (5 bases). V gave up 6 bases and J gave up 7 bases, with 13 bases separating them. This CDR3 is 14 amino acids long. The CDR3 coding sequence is TGTGCCAGCAGGCCGGGACCTACAAATTCACCCCTCCACTTT. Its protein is CASRPGPTNSPLHF.